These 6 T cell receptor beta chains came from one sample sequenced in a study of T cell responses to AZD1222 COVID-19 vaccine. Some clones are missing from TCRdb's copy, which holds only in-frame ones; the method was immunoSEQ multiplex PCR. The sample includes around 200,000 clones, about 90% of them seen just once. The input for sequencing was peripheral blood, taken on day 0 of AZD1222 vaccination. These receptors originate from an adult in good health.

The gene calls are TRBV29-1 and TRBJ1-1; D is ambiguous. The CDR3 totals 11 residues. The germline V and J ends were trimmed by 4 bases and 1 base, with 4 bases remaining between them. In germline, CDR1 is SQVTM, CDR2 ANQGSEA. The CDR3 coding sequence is TGCAGCGTTGCGGAGAACACTGAAGCTTTCTTT. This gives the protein CSVAENTEAFF.

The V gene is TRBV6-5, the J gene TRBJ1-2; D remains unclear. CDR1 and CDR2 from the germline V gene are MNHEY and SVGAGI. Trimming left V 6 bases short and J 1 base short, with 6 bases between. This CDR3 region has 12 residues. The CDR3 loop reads CASSSINYGYTF. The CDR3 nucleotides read TGTGCCAGCAGCTCAATTAACTATGGCTACACCTTC.

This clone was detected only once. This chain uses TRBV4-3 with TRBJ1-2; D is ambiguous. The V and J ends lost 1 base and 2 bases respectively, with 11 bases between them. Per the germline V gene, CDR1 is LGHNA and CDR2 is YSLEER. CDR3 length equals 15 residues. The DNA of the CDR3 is TGCGCCAGCAGCCAAGTCGGGCCCCCCAACTATGGCTACACCTTC. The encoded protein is CASSQVGPPNYGYTF.

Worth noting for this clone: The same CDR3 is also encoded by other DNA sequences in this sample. The CDR3 sequence is CASSPAGGETQYF. The CDR3 DNA reads as TGTGCCAGCAGCCCCGCGGGAGGGGAGACCCAGTACTTC. The gene calls are TRBV28 and TRBJ2-5, with 9 bases lining up with TRBD2. The germline V gene encodes CDR1 MDHEN and CDR2 SYDVKM. The CDR3 is made up of 13 amino acids. The trim removed 6 bases at V and 5 bases at J, leaving 4 bases unmatched.

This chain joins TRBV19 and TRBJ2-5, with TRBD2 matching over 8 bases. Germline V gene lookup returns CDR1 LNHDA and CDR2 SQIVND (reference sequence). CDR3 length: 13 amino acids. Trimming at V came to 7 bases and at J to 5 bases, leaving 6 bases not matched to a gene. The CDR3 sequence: CASTPGGPETQYF. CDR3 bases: TGTGCCAGTACCCCGGGGGGGCCGGAGACCCAGTACTTC.

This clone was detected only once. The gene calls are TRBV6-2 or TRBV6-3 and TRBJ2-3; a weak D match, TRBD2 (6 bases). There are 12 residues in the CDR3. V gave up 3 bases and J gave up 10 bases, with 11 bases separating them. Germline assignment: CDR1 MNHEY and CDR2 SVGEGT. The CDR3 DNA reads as TGTGCCAGCAGTTATCATCGGGACTCGCAGTATTTT. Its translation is CASSYHRDSQYF.